The present T cell receptor (delta chain) was sequenced within a study of γδ T cells in repeated Plasmodium falciparum infection. General study findings and limits: Compared with Australian children, Malian Vdelta2-negative repertoires seemed more clonal, less diverse, less shared.

Comments on this clone: Its antigen remains unidentified. TCRdb pairs this DNA with a much larger clone's protein that differs at residue 18, likely a read error; the protein shown was translated from the DNA.

The CDR3 is 20 residues long. The germline CDR1 and CDR2 sequences are TSWWSYY and QGS. TCRdb redid clone calling on the multiplex PCR reads using CATT. This table has around 52,000 delta-chain clones, 1.7% appearing once. Flow sorting of PBMC yielded separate Vgamma9/Vdelta2+ and Vdelta2-negative gammadelta T cell populations for bulk repertoire analysis. The sample consisted of gamma-delta T cells from blood. The V gene is TRDV1, but the J gene lacks a call; TRDD3, the table's D call, was not compared with the DNA. The source is a pool of human donors (malaria-infected and uninfected, not separated). The CDR3 nucleotides read TGTGCTCTTGGGATGGCCTTCCCTTTCTGGGGGGGACAGTACACCGATAAACCCATCTTT. The encoded protein is CALGMAFPFWGGQYTDKPIF.